The clone carrying this T cell receptor (beta chain) was recorded a few times. V was cut by 5 bases and J by 1 base, with 18 bases left in between. This CDR3 region has 17 residues. Germline CDR1 and CDR2: SGHTA and FQGNSA. Per the original methods: Amplification of reference gene primers provided the estimated nucleated cell counts. Sequencing used immunoSEQ multiplex PCR; TCRdb keeps in-frame clones, though not all of them. That table furnishes V, J and clone size, whereas the DNA furnished D and trimming. The table includes 120,000 to 150,000 clones, roughly 76% detected once. The data stem from a study of blood T cell repertoires in COVID-19. Across the study: Acute-phase and convalescent COVID-19 samples originated in the United States, Italy and Spain. The analysed material was cDNA or gDNA that came from T cells, B-cell-depleted T cells, or PBMCs.

The specimen sequenced was peripheral blood. This TCR was recovered from a human donor with acute or convalescent COVID-19. The donor label of this sample is uncertain. This chain connects TRBV7-2 to TRBJ2-4; the D is unclear. The CDR3, as DNA: TGTGCCAGCAGCCTAGACCCACTTCCAGGTGCCAAAAACATTCAGTACTTC. Its protein is CASSLDPLPGAKNIQYF.